This T cell receptor beta chain was sequenced in a study of CD8 T cells in ankylosing spondylitis. V was shortened by 6 bases and J by 1 base, with 9 bases between the two germline ends. Germline-derived CDR1 and CDR2 are MNHEY and SVGEGT. The CDR3 spans 13 residues. MiXCR, run by TCRdb on the 5' RACE reads, gives a single entry per CDR3 protein. The data hold some 150,000 distinct CDR3 sequences, with roughly 44% observed a single time. Study-wide findings and caveats: Matched synovial fluid from ankylosing spondylitis patients was reported to be enriched for disease-linked clones. Ankylosing spondylitis blood seemed to carry a telltale TCR beta motif made of fewer than 10 highly homologous variants.

With respect to this clonotype: Its target is not known.

This clonotype was sampled from a male donor with ankylosing spondylitis. Specimen: synovial fluid, either unsorted or a sorted T cell fraction (not recorded which). V and J are TRBV6-2 or TRBV6-3 and TRBJ1-1, with D tentatively TRBD1 (5 bases). CDR3 residues: CASSLQENTEAFF. The CDR3 DNA sequence: TGTGCCAGCAGCCTACAGGAGAACACTGAAGCTTTCTTT.